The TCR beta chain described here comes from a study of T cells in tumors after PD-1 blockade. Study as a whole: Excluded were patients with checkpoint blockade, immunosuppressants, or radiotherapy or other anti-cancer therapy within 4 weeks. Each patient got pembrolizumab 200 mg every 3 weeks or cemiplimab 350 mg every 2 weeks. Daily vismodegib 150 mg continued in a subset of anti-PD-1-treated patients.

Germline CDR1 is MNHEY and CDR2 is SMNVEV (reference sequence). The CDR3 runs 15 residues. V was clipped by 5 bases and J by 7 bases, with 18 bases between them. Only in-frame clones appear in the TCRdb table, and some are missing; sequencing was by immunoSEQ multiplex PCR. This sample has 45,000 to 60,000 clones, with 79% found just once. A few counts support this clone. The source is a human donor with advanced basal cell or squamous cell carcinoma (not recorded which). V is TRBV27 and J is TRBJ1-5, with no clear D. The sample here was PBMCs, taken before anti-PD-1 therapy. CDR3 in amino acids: CASSPFGIRGQPQHF. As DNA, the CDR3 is TGTGCCAGCAGTCCTTTTGGTATCCGGGGACAGCCCCAGCATTTT.